This T cell receptor (beta chain) was recovered during a study of T cells expressing NK-cell markers. TCRdb re-called the 5' RACE reads, yielding one record per CDR3 amino acid sequence without DNA. This table lists some 340,000 distinct CDR3 sequences. The germline V gene has CDR1 MNHNS and CDR2 SASEGT. The CDR3 is 18 residues long. What was sequenced was blood T cells: a sorted CD56 or NKG2C T cell subset, CD4+ or CD8+ T cells, or bulk PBMC T cells (not recorded which). This receptor was identified in a man aged 18-70 years in good health. The chain is built from TRBV6-1 and TRBJ2-6; TCRdb's D call of TRBD1 is untestable without DNA. Here the CDR3 reads CASTFGQGFYSGANVLTF.